The present T cell receptor (beta chain) was sequenced within a study of OX40 agonist ivuxolimab in advanced cancers. Study-wide results and limits: In general, CD8+ T cells held more expanded clones than CD4+ did, on average.

CDR3 length: 13 residues. Germline loops: CDR1 SGHTA, CDR2 FQGNSA. Trimming removed 5 bases at V and 7 bases at J, with 14 bases between. Libraries were prepared by immunoSEQ multiplex PCR; TCRdb keeps only in-frame clonotypes and omits some of them. In the table there are 60,000 to 90,000 clones, around 90% of which are singletons. This clone has a single count. Its cognate antigen is unknown. This sequence was found in an adult with an advanced solid tumor such as melanoma, head and neck, liver or kidney cancer. The chain is built from TRBV7-2 and TRBJ1-2; D possibly corresponds to TRBD1 (5 bases). This specimen was CD4+ or CD8+ T cells sorted from blood, taken in a trial of the OX40 agonist ivuxolimab. The CDR3 sequence: CASSGMGVFGYTF. CDR3 sequence (DNA): TGTGCCAGCAGCGGGATGGGGGTTTTTGGCTACACCTTC.